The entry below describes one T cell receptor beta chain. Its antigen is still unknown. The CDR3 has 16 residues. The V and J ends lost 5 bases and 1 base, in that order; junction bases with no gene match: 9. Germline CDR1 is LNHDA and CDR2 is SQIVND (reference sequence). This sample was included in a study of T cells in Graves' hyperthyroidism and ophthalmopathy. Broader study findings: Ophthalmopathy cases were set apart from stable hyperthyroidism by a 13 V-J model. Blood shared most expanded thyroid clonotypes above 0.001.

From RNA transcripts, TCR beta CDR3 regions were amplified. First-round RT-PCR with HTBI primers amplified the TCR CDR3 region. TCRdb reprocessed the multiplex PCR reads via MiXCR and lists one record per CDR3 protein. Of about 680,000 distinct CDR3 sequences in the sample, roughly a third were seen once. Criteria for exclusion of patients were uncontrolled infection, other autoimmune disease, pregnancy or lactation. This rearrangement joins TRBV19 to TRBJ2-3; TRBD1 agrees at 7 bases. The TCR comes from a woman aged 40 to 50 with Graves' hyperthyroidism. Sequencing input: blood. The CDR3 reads CASSVTGPRGTDTQYF. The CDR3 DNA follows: TGTGCCAGTAGTGTGACAGGGCCTCGAGGCACAGATACGCAGTATTTT. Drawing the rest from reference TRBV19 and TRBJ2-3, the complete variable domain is DGGITQSPKYLFRKEGQNVTLSCEQNLNHDAMYWYRQDPGQGLRLIYYSQIVNDFQKGDIAEGYSVSREKKESFPLTVTSAQKNPTAFYLCASSVTGPRGTDTQYFGPGTRLTVL.